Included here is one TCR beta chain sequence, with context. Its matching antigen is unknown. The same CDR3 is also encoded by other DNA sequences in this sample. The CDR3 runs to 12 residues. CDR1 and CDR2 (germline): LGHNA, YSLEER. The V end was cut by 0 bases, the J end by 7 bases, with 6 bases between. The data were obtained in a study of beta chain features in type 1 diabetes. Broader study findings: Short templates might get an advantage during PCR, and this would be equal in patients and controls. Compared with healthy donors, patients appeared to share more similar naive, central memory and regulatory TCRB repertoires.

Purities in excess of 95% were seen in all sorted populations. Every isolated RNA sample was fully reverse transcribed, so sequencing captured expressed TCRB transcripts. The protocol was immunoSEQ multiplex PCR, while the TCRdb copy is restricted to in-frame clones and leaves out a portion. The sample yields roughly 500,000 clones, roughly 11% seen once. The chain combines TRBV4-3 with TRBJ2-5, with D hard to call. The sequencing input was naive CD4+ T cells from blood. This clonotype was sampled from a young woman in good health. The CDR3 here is CASSQDRGTQYF. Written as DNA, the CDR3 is TGCGCCAGCAGCCAAGATCGCGGGACCCAGTACTTC.